The 20 T cell receptor beta chains presented below share a single source sample, sequenced in a study of cytomegalovirus exposure and HLA in healthy donors. A multiplex PCR was run with 60 Vbeta primers and 13 Jbeta primers. The data were produced by immunoSEQ multiplex PCR, yet TCRdb's version contains in-frame clones alone and is incomplete. Here the sample spans more than 130,000 clones, about three quarters being singletons. Sequencing was performed on PBMCs. These TCRs come from a man aged 18 to 30 in good health and CMV-seronegative.

The chain combines TRBV6-6 with TRBJ2-5; D is perhaps TRBD2 (5 bases). The last part of the DNA fits TRBJ2-7 better; the J call may be wrong. This CDR3 spans 13 amino acids. Germline CDR1 is MNHNY and CDR2 is SVGAGI (reference sequence). The CDR3 nucleotides are TGTGCCTCCCTCCCGGGGTCAGGCTACGAGCAGTACTTC. Its protein is CASLPGSGYEQYF.

The V and J genes are TRBV28 and TRBJ2-7; 8 bases are shared with TRBD1. The J segment lost 2 bases and the V segment lost 6 bases, leaving 0 bases of the junction unmatched. Germline CDR1 is MDHEN and CDR2 is SYDVKM. This CDR3 is 12 amino acids long. In nucleotides, the CDR3 is TGTGCCAGCAGACAGGGGGCCTACGAGCAGTACTTC. It specifies CASRQGAYEQYF.

A single count supports this clone. The chain carries TRBV6-5 and TRBJ1-5, with a tentative D call TRBD1 (6 bases). The CDR3 runs 13 residues. V shed 5 bases and J shed 5 bases, with 10 bases lying between them. Germline V gene sequence: CDR1 MNHEY, CDR2 SVGAGI. The CDR3, as DNA: TGTGCCAGCAGTACTGACAGGTATCAGCCCCAGCATTTT. Encoded protein: CASSTDRYQPQHF.

The chain is built from TRBV5-1 and TRBJ2-7, with TRBD2 identical over 7 bases. Germline CDR1 SGHRS, CDR2 YFSETQ. The CDR3 is made up of 16 amino acids. The V gene end was trimmed by 0 bases and the J gene end by 2 bases; junction bases not matched to a gene: 8. CDR3 in amino acids: CASSLGVRGDPYEQYF. CDR3 bases: TGCGCCAGCAGCTTGGGGGTTCGGGGGGATCCCTACGAGCAGTACTTC.

This clone has a handful of counts. The rearrangement links TRBV5-4 to TRBJ2-5; 8 bases are shared with TRBD2. The end of the DNA is better explained by TRBJ2-7, so the J call may be wrong. Germline assignment: CDR1 SGHNT and CDR2 YYREEE (reference sequence). The CDR3 sequence is 14 residues long. CDR3 sequence reads: CASSLSREGNEQYF. CDR3 DNA sequence: TGTGCCAGCAGCTTGAGCCGGGAGGGCAACGAGCAGTACTTC.

This clone was picked up a small number of times. The chain is built from TRBV6-5 and TRBJ1-2, with a weak D call TRBD1 (5 bases). This CDR3 contains 11 residues. Germline values: CDR1 MNHEY, CDR2 SVGAGI. V lost 6 bases to trimming and J lost 8 bases, with 10 bases between them. The DNA of the CDR3 is TGTGCCAGCAGCCAGGGAGGCGGCTACACCTTC. Translating it yields CASSQGGGYTF.

This clone is medium-sized in the sample. The chain joins TRBV2 to TRBJ2-1, with D maybe TRBD2 (5 bases). The CDR3 loop spans 14 amino acids. V was clipped by 7 bases and J by 7 bases, with 17 bases between them. CDR1 is SNHLY, CDR2 FYNNEI, per germline. As DNA, the CDR3 is TGTGCCAGCACTCGGGATACGGGTACGAATGAGCAGTTCTTC. It specifies CASTRDTGTNEQFF.

The chain joins TRBV10-1 to TRBJ2-7, with 10 bases lining up with TRBD1. Unmatched junction bases numbered 4, after V lost 1 base and J lost 4 bases. This CDR3 contains 15 residues. Germline V lookup: CDR1 WNHNN, CDR2 SYGVQD (reference sequence). The CDR3 coding sequence is TGCGCCAGCAGTGAGTTTGACAGGGGGCCGTACGAGCAGTACTTC. Residues: CASSEFDRGPYEQYF.

The gene calls are TRBV28 and TRBJ2-1, with unresolved D. Between the trimmed V and J ends, which lost 3 bases and 0 bases, there was a span of 9 bases. The V gene's germline CDR1 is MDHEN and CDR2 SYDVKM. The CDR3 loop spans 15 amino acids. CDR3 in DNA: TGTGCCAGCAGTTTCAGACTTAGCTCCTACAATGAGCAGTTCTTC. Amino acid sequence: CASSFRLSSYNEQFF.

The V call is TRBV9, the J call TRBJ2-1; D is possibly TRBD2 (5 bases). V dropped 1 base and J dropped 9 bases, with 11 bases sitting between them. CDR1 and CDR2 (germline): SGDLS, YYNGEE. This CDR3 is built from 13 residues. Here the CDR3 reads CASSVLAKAEQFF. DNA for the CDR3: TGTGCCAGCAGCGTACTAGCAAAGGCTGAGCAGTTCTTC.

This rearrangement joins TRBV27 to TRBJ2-7, with 8 bases identical to TRBD1. CDR3 size: 15 residues. V shed 5 bases, J shed 2 bases, and the junction held 8 bases outside the gene matches. Germline lookup yields CDR1 MNHEY and CDR2 SMNVEV (reference sequence). The CDR3 region is CASSAWTGSPYEQYF. For the CDR3, the DNA is TGTGCCAGCAGTGCCTGGACAGGGAGCCCCTACGAGCAGTACTTC.

This clone was picked up a small number of times. The chain employs TRBV5-1 and TRBJ2-7, with D perhaps TRBD1 (5 bases). The CDR3 extends over 16 amino acids. The V gene lost 0 bases and the J gene lost 1 base, with 14 bases spanning the gap. Germline V CDR1 and CDR2: SGHRS, YFSETQ. Here the CDR3 reads CASSLALAGSSYEQYF. CDR3 nucleotide sequence: TGCGCCAGCAGCTTGGCACTGGCAGGGTCATCCTACGAGCAGTACTTC.

This clone was counted once. This sequence joins TRBV5-1 and TRBJ2-7, with 10 nucleotides matching TRBD2. This CDR3 region has 15 residues. Germline assignment: CDR1 SGHRS and CDR2 YFSETQ. J lost 5 bases, V lost 0 bases, and 5 bases had no gene match. CDR3 nucleotide sequence: TGCGCCAGCAGCTTGGCTAGCGGGGGCATGGACGAGCAGTACTTC. This codes for CASSLASGGMDEQYF.

The rearrangement joins TRBV5-4 to TRBJ2-5; 7 bases are shared with TRBD2. The J call may be wrong; the DNA end is better matched by TRBJ2-7. Germline CDR1 SGHNT, CDR2 YYREEE (reference sequence). This CDR3 has 15 amino acids. CDR3 sequence: CASSLGSGRAYEQYF. For the CDR3, the DNA is TGTGCCAGCAGCTTGGGGTCGGGGAGGGCCTACGAGCAGTACTTC.

The chain combines TRBV12-5 with TRBJ2-1; TRBD2 might be the D (6 bases). The CDR3 runs 14 residues. The V and J ends lost 3 bases and 5 bases respectively, with 11 bases between them. The germline V gene has CDR1 LGHNT and CDR2 FRNRAP. Here the CDR3 DNA reads TGTGCTAGTGGTTTTACGGCGGGGCACAATGAGCAGTTCTTC. Amino acid sequence: CASGFTAGHNEQFF.

The V and J genes are TRBV28 and TRBJ2-1; the match to TRBD2 covers 10 bases. Germline V lookup: CDR1 MDHEN, CDR2 SYDVKM. Germline trimming cut 7 bases from V and 8 bases from J; bases unmatched to any gene: 5. The CDR3 extends over 13 amino acids. The CDR3, as DNA: TGTGCCAGCAAAGCTAGCGGGAGTGATGAGCAGTTCTTC. This sequence encodes CASKASGSDEQFF.

The V and J genes are TRBV7-6 and TRBJ2-2; possibly TRBD2 for D (6 bases). The germline V and J ends were trimmed by 5 bases and 2 bases, with 15 bases remaining between them. This CDR3 is built from 16 residues. The germline V gene has CDR1 SGHVS and CDR2 FNYEAQ. As DNA, the CDR3 is TGTGCCAGCAGCCCTTGGGATAGCGGTAACACCGGGGAGCTGTTTTTT. Amino acid sequence: CASSPWDSGNTGELFF.

The chain carries TRBV5-1 and TRBJ1-2, with 11 positions matching TRBD1. Germline V gives CDR1 SGHRS, CDR2 YFSETQ. The CDR3 covers 16 residues. After removal of 4 bases from V and 4 bases from J, the junction contained 9 bases not matched to a gene. As DNA, the CDR3 is TGCGCCAGCAGCCCTGGGACAGGGGGTTTGAGCTATGGCTACACCTTC. As protein: CASSPGTGGLSYGYTF.

On this clone itself: One junction end does not reproduce the germline sequence, and a read error may be involved. The J gene is TRBJ1-1, the V gene TRBV7-9; D call uncertain. CDR1 and CDR2 (germline): SEHNR, FQNEAQ (reference sequence). This CDR3 is 13 amino acids long. The CDR3 protein is CSSSLSMNTEAFF. DNA for the CDR3: TGTTCCAGCAGCTTATCTATGAACACTGAAGCTTTCTTT. Complete variable domain (other parts from reference TRBV7-9 and TRBJ1-1): DTGVSQNPRHKITKRGQNVTFRCDPISEHNRLYWYRQTLGQGPEFLTYFQNEAQLEKSRLLSDRFSAERPKGSFSTLEIQRTEQGDSAMYLCSSSLSMNTEAFFGQGTRLTVV.

This rearrangement joins TRBV2 to TRBJ1-1; TRBD1 is a possible D gene (6 bases). This CDR3 spans 15 amino acids. V lost 8 bases to trimming and J lost 7 bases, with 23 bases between them. Germline V gene lookup returns CDR1 SNHLY and CDR2 FYNNEI. In DNA, the CDR3 is TGTGCCAGCCGTCTCCACCGGGACACACTAATTGAAGCTTTCTTT. Translated: CASRLHRDTLIEAFF. Variable domain in full (rest from reference TRBV2 and TRBJ1-1): EPEVTQTPSHQVTQMGQEVILRCVPISNHLYFYWYRQILGQKVEFLVSFYNNEISEKSEIFDDQFSVERPDGSNFTLKIRSTKLEDSAMYFCASRLHRDTLIEAFFGQGTRLTVV.